A single T cell receptor beta chain is shown here with its context. These data originate in a study of blood T cell repertoires in COVID-19. Assay used: immunoSEQ multiplex PCR; TCRdb lists only in-frame clones, some missing. The sample shows approximately 440,000 clones, around 90% of them seen only once. V lost 4 bases to trimming and J lost 1 base; unmatched junction nucleotides: 4. Germline V lookup: CDR1 MNHEY, CDR2 SMNVEV (reference sequence). This CDR3 comprises 16 residues. Sequencing used PBMCs or T cells enriched from blood (not recorded which). The clonotype originates from a woman aged 18-30 years who had recovered from COVID-19. The J gene is TRBJ1-1, the V gene TRBV27; 12 positions match TRBD1. CDR3 sequence: CASSSGTGGRNTEAFF. For the CDR3, the DNA is TGTGCCAGCAGTTCCGGGACAGGGGGCAGGAACACTGAAGCTTTCTTT.